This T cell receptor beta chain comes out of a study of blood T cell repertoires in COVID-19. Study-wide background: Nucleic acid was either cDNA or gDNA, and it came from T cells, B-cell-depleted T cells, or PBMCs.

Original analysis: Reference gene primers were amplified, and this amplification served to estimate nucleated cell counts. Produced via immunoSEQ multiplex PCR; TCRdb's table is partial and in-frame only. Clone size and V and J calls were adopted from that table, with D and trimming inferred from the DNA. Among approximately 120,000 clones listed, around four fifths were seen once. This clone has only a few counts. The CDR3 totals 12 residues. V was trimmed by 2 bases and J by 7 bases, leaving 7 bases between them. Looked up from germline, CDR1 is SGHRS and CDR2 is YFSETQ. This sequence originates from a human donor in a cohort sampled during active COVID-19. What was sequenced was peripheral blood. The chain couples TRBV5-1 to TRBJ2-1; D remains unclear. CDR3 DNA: TGCGCCAGCAGCTTTGCACAGAATGAGCAGTTCTTC. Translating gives CASSFAQNEQFF.